This TCR beta chain was identified in a study of identifying expanded T cells in peripheral blood. No infections or other immune events were documented during collection. About this clone: Its specificity is unknown.

Generated by immunoSEQ multiplex PCR, the TCRdb table keeps only in-frame clones and is missing some. The table records approximately 100,000 clones, around 89% of them present only once. The germline V gene has CDR1 MGHRA and CDR2 YSYEKL. Trimming shortened V by 1 base and J by 4 bases, and 8 bases separated the two germline ends. The length of the CDR3 is 14 residues. Whole-study results and caveats: Across healthy donors, higher total template counts meant significantly greater approximately two-week count variance.

The source is a person aged 18-69 years in good health. Sequencing used blood. The chain carries TRBV4-1 and TRBJ1-3; D gene ambiguous. CDR3 amino acids: CASSQVASGNTIYF. The CDR3, as DNA: TGCGCCAGCAGCCAAGTGGCAAGCGGAAACACCATATATTTT.